The 15 T cell receptor beta chains below come from one sample, sequenced in a study of shared clonotypes between healthy human individuals. This table comes from immunoSEQ multiplex PCR, and its TCRdb copy is limited to in-frame clones, with some not included. The sample holds about 2.1 million clones; just under 95% are singletons and the top ten take approximately 1.7%. Only CD45RO-negative cells positively selected for CCR7 counted as naive CD8 cells, so terminally differentiated effector memory CD45RA+ cells were excluded. Sequencing input: naive CD8+ T cells from PBMCs. These receptors came from a man aged 18 to 30 in good health. Some clones in this sample may be carry-over from other donors' samples.

V and J are TRBV7-9 and TRBJ2-5; 8 bases line up with TRBD1. Germline CDR1 is SEHNR and CDR2 is FQNEAQ (reference sequence). The CDR3 spans 15 residues. V shed 6 bases, J shed 7 bases, and the junction held 13 bases outside the gene matches. The CDR3 coding sequence is TGTGCCAGCAGATCCGAGACAGGGGCCGGGTGGACCCAGTACTTC. Translation: CASRSETGAGWTQYF. Using reference TRBV7-9 and TRBJ2-5 for the parts outside the CDR3, the full variable domain is DTGVSQNPRHKITKRGQNVTFRCDPISEHNRLYWYRQTLGQGPEFLTYFQNEAQLEKSRLLSDRFSAERPKGSFSTLEIQRTEQGDSAMYLCASRSETGAGWTQYFGPGTRLLVL.

V usage is TRBV27 and J usage is TRBJ2-7; 9 nucleotides line up with TRBD2. CDR1 is MNHEY and CDR2 is SMNVEV in the germline V gene (reference sequence). Trimming at V came to 4 bases and at J to 2 bases, leaving 6 bases not matched to a gene. The CDR3 loop spans 15 amino acids. The CDR3 spells CASSSSGRTPYEQYF. CDR3 sequence (DNA): TGTGCCAGCAGTTCGAGCGGGAGGACCCCCTACGAGCAGTACTTC.

With regard to this clone: Other DNA sequences of this sample code for an identical CDR3. The rearrangement uses TRBV18 and TRBJ2-1, with 14 bases identical to TRBD2. Trimming removed 4 bases from V and 2 bases from J; junction bases left unmatched: 1. Germline V gene lookup returns CDR1 KGHSH and CDR2 LQKENI. This CDR3 is built from 16 residues. CDR3 protein: CASSQGLAGAYNEQFF. The CDR3 nucleotides read TGTGCCAGCTCACAGGGACTAGCGGGAGCCTACAATGAGCAGTTCTTC. Looking up the rest from reference TRBV18 and TRBJ2-1 gives the full variable domain: NAGVMQNPRHLVRRRGQEARLRCSPMKGHSHVYWYRQLPEEGLKFMVYLQKENIIDESGMPKERFSAEFPKEGPSILRIQQVVRGDSAAYFCASSQGLAGAYNEQFFGPGTRLTVL.

The chain has TRBV7-8 and TRBJ2-7; 7 bases align to TRBD2. J gave up 2 bases and V 5 bases, and 15 bases lay outside the gene matches. Germline CDR1 reads SGHVS; CDR2 reads FQNEAQ. This CDR3 region has 17 residues. The CDR3: CASSVELAGGRTYEQYF. The CDR3, as DNA: TGTGCCAGCAGCGTAGAGCTTGCTGGCGGGAGAACCTACGAGCAGTACTTC.

This clone has just a few counts. This chain joins TRBV27 and TRBJ1-5; D may be TRBD1 (6 bases). CDR1 and CDR2 from the germline V gene are MNHEY and SMNVEV (reference sequence). The CDR3 sequence is 16 residues long. Trimming left V 4 bases short and J 2 bases short, with 15 bases between. The DNA of the CDR3 is TGTGCCAGCAGTTCTGTCGTGGGGGCCGGCAATCAGCCCCAGCATTTT. Protein: CASSSVVGAGNQPQHF.

The rearrangement uses TRBV2 and TRBJ2-7; 7 bases match TRBD2. V lost 6 bases and J lost 2; bases outside the gene matches: 13. Germline V gene sequence: CDR1 SNHLY, CDR2 FYNNEI. This CDR3 is 16 amino acids long. CDR3 DNA: TGTGCCAGCAGGGCGTGGGGGAGGGCGAAAACCTACGAGCAGTACTTC. Its protein product is CASRAWGRAKTYEQYF.

The chain combines TRBV28 with TRBJ2-3, with D tentatively TRBD1 (5 bases). Germline CDR1 and CDR2: MDHEN and SYDVKM. This CDR3 contains 15 residues. Trimming removed 3 bases from V and 2 bases from J, with 12 bases in between. This CDR3 reads CASSLYHRPTDTQYF. The CDR3 DNA is TGTGCCAGCAGTTTGTATCACAGGCCCACAGATACGCAGTATTTT.

Points on this clone: Other DNA sequences in this specimen translate into the identical CDR3. The V and J genes are TRBV6-1 and TRBJ1-1; D is ambiguous. The CDR3 covers 13 residues. With 7 bases removed from V and 0 bases from J, the gap between germline ends came to 9 bases. Germline lookup yields CDR1 MNHNS and CDR2 SASEGT. This CDR3 is CASTTGLNTEAFF. The CDR3 DNA reads TGTGCCAGCACCACCGGACTGAACACTGAAGCTTTCTTT.

This chain uses TRBV11-1 with TRBJ2-2, with D possibly being TRBD2 (6 bases). The germline CDR1 and CDR2 sequences are SGHAT and FQDESV (reference sequence). Trimming pared 3 bases from V and 0 bases from J, leaving 11 bases between. The CDR3 consists of 16 residues. This CDR3 is CASSLARGTNTGELFF. DNA of the CDR3: TGTGCCAGCAGCTTGGCCCGGGGGACGAACACCGGGGAGCTGTTTTTT.

This sequence joins TRBV13 and TRBJ2-1, with 11 nucleotides matching TRBD2. This CDR3 spans 20 amino acids. V lost 2 bases and J lost 5; bases outside the gene matches: 17. Germline V gene data show CDR1 as PRHDT and CDR2 as FYEKMQ (reference sequence). This CDR3 reads CASSLRITSGSPKLHNEQFF. CDR3 bases: TGTGCCAGCAGCTTACGGATCACTAGCGGGAGTCCTAAGTTGCACAATGAGCAGTTCTTC.

CDR3 amino acids: CASSQEVRANYGYTF. The CDR3 coding sequence is TGTGCCAGCAGCCAAGAAGTTAGAGCTAACTATGGCTACACCTTC. The genes are TRBV4-2 and TRBJ1-2, with D unresolved. This CDR3 has 15 residues. Trimming left V 0 bases short and J 0 bases short, with 8 bases between. CDR1 is LGHNA and CDR2 is YNFKEQ in the germline V gene.

J is TRBJ2-6 and V is TRBV7-2, with unresolved D. The germline V gene has CDR1 SGHTA and CDR2 FQGNSA. This CDR3 region has 14 residues. V gave up 9 bases and J gave up 0 bases, with 9 bases separating them. This chain's CDR3 is CASMWGSGANVLTF. CDR3 coding DNA: TGTGCCAGTATGTGGGGCTCTGGGGCCAACGTCCTGACTTTC.

The CDR3 region has the DNA TGTGCCAGCAGTCAAGGTTACATTTATGGCTACACCTTC. Its protein is CASSQGYIYGYTF. The chain is built from TRBV6-5 and TRBJ1-2; D gene uncertain. There are 13 residues in the CDR3. V dropped 5 bases and J dropped 5 bases, with 12 bases sitting between them. CDR1 MNHEY and CDR2 SVGAGI come from the germline V gene.

This clone was observed once. The chain carries TRBV28 and TRBJ2-3; TRBD2 matches 11 bases. CDR1 MDHEN and CDR2 SYDVKM come from the germline V gene. V dropped 5 bases and J dropped 6; count of bases not matched to a gene: 4. CDR3 size: 14 residues. CDR3 sequence reads: CASSTSGSWDTQYF. CDR3 nucleotides: TGTGCCAGCAGTACTAGCGGGAGTTGGGATACGCAGTATTTT.

The gene calls are TRBV7-3 and TRBJ1-1, with a weak D call TRBD1 (6 bases). CDR1 and CDR2 from the germline V gene are SGHTA and FQGTGA. This CDR3 region has 16 residues. V lost 5 bases, J lost 0 bases, and 16 bases lay in between. CDR3 DNA sequence: TGTGCCAGCAGCCAACGACCGGGACATATGAACACTGAAGCTTTCTTT. This codes for CASSQRPGHMNTEAFF.